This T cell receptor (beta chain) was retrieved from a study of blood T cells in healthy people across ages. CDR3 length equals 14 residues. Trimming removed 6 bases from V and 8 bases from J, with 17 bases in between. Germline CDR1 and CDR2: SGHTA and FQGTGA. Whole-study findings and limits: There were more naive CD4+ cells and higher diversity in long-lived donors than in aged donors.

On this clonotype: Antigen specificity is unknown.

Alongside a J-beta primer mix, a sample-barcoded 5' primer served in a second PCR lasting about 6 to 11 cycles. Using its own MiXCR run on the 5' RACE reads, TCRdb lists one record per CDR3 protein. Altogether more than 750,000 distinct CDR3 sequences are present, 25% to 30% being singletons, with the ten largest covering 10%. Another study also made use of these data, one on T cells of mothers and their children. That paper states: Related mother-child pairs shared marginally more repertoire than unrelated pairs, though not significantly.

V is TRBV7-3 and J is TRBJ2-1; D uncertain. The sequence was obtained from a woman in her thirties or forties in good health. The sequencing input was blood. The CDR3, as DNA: TGTGCCAGCAGGGCGCAATCCGGGTGGGATGAGCAGTTCTTC. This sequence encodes CASRAQSGWDEQFF. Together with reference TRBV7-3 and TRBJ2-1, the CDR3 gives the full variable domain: GAGVSQTPSNKVTEKGKYVELRCDPISGHTALYWYRQSLGQGPEFLIYFQGTGAADDSGLPNDRFFAVRPEGSVSTLKIQRTERGDSAVYLCASRAQSGWDEQFFGPGTRLTVL.